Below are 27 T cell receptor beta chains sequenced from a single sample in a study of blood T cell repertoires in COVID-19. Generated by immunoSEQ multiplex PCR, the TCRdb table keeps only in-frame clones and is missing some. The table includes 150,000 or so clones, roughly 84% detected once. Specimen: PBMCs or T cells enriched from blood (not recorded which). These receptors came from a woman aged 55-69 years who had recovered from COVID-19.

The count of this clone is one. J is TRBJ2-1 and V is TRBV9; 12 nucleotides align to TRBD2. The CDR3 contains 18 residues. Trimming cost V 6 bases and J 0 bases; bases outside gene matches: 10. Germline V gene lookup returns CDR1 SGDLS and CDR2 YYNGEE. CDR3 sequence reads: CASTRTSGMISSYNEQFF. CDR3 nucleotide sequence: TGTGCCAGCACCCGGACTAGCGGGATGATATCCTCCTACAATGAGCAGTTCTTC. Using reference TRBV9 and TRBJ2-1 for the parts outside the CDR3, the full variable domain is DSGVTQTPKHLITATGQRVTLRCSPRSGDLSVYWYQQSLDQGLQFLIQYYNGEERAKGNILERFSAQQFPDLHSELNLSSLELGDSALYFCASTRTSGMISSYNEQFFGPGTRLTVL.

CDR3 DNA: TGTGCCAGCAGTTTGAACAGGGCGTCCTACGAGCAGTACTTC. This gives the protein CASSLNRASYEQYF. The chain recombines TRBV28 with TRBJ2-7; D is perhaps TRBD1 (6 bases). This CDR3 region has 14 residues. From germline, CDR1 is MDHEN and CDR2 SYDVKM. V lost 3 bases and J 1 base, leaving 10 bases between the germline ends.

The CDR3 DNA is TGTGCCAGTAGTATAGCCGGCAGGGGCTATGGCTACACCTTC. It specifies CASSIAGRGYGYTF. The V and J genes are TRBV19 and TRBJ1-2; possibly TRBD1 for D (6 bases). V was pared by 1 base and J by 4 bases, with 10 bases between. This CDR3 contains 14 residues. CDR1 and CDR2 (germline): LNHDA, SQIVND (reference sequence).

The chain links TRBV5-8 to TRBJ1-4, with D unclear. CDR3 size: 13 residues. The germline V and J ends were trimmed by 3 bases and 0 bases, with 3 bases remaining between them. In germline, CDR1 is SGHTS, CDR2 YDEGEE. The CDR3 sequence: CASSSATNEKLFF. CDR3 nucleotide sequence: TGTGCCAGCAGCTCGGCAACTAATGAAAAACTGTTTTTT.

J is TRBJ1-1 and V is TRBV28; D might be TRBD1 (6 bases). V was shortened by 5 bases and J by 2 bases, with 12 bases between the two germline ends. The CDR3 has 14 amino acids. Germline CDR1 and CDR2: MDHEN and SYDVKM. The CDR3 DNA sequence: TGTGCCAGCAGTGTCCTCAGGGGAAACACTGAAGCTTTCTTT. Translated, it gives CASSVLRGNTEAFF.

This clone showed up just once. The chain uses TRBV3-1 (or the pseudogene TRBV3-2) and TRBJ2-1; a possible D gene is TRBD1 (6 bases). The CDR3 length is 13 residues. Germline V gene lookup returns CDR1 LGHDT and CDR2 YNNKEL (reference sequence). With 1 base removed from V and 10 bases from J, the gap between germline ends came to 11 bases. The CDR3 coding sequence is TGTGCCAGCAGCCAAGGGGGGCCCGGGGAGCAGTTCTTC. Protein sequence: CASSQGGPGEQFF.

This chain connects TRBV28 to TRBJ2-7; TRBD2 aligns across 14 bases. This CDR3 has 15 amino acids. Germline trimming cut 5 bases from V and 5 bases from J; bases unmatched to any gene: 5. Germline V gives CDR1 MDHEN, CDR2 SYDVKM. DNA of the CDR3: TGTGCCAGCAGTGTGGGACTAGCGGGAGATGACGAGCAGTACTTC. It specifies CASSVGLAGDDEQYF.

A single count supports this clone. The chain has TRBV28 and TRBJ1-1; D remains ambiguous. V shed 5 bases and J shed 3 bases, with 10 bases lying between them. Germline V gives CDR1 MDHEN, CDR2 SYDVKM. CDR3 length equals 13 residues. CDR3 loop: CASSPLSYTEAFF. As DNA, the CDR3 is TGTGCCAGCAGTCCCCTCTCTTACACTGAAGCTTTCTTT.

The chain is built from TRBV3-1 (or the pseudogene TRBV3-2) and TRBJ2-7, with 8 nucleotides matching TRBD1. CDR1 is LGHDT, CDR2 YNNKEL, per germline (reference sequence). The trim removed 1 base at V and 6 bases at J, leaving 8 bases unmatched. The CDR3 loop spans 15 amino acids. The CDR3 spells CASSQAQGAMGEQYF. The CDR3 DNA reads TGTGCCAGCAGCCAAGCGCAGGGGGCGATGGGCGAGCAGTACTTC.

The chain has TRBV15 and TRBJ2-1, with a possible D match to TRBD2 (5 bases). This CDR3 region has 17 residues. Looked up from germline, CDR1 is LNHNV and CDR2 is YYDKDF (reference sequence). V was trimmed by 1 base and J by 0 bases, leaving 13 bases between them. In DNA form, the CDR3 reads TGTGCCACCAGCAGAGGCAGCGGTCCCAGCTCCTACAATGAGCAGTTCTTC. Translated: CATSRGSGPSSYNEQFF.

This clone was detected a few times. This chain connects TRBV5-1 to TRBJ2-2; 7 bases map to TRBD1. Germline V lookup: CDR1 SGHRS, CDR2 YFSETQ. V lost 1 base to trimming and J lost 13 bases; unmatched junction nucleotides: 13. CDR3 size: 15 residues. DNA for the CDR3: TGCGCCAGCAGCTTGTCCTACAGGGGCCGTGGAGTGCTGTTTTTT. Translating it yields CASSLSYRGRGVLFF.

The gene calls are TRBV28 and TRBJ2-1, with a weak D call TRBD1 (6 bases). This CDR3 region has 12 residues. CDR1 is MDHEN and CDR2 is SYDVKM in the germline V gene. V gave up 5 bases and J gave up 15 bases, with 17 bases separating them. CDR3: CASSTNRVSWFF. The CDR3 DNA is TGTGCCAGCAGTACCAACAGGGTTTCGTGGTTCTTC.

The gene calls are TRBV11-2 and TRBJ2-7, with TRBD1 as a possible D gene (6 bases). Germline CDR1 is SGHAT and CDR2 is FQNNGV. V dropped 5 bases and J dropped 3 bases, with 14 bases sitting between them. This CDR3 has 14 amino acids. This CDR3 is CASSQPARGYEQYF. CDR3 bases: TGTGCCAGCAGCCAACCTGCCAGGGGCTACGAGCAGTACTTC.

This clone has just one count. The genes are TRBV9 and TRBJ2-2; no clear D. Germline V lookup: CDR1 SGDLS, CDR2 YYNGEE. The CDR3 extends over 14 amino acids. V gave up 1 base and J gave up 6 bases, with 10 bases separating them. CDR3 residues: CASSVNPQAGELFF. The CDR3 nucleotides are TGTGCCAGCAGCGTAAACCCTCAGGCCGGGGAGCTGTTTTTT.

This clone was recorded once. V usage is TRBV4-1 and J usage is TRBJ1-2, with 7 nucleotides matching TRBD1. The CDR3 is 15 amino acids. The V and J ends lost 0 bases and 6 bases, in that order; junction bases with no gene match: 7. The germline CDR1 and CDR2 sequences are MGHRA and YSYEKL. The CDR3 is CASSQDWVDRDGYTF. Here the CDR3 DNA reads TGCGCCAGCAGCCAAGATTGGGTCGACAGGGATGGCTACACCTTC.

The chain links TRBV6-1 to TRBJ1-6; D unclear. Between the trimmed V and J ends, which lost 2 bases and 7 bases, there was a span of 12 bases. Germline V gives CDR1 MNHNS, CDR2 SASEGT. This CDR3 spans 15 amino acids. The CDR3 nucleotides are TGTGCCAGCAGTGAACCGGACGGACTAAATTCACCCCTCCACTTT. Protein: CASSEPDGLNSPLHF.

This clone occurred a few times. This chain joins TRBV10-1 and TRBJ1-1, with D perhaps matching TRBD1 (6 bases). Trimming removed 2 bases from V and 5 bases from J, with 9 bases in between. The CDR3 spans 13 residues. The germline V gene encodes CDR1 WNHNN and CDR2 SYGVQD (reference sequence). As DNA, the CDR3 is TGCGCCAGCAGTGAGCAACAGGGTACTGAAGCTTTCTTT. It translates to CASSEQQGTEAFF.

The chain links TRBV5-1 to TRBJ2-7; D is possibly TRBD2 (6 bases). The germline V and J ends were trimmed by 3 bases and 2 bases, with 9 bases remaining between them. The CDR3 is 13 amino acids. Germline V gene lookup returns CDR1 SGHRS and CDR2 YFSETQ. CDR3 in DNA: TGCGCCAGCAGCTCGGCTAGCGCCTACGAGCAGTACTTC. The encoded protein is CASSSASAYEQYF.

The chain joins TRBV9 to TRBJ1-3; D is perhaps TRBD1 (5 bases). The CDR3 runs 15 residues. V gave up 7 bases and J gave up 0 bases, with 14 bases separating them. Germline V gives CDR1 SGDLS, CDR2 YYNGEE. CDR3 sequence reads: CASGSARDSGNTIYF. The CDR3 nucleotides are TGTGCCAGCGGTTCTGCCAGGGACTCTGGAAACACCATATATTTT.

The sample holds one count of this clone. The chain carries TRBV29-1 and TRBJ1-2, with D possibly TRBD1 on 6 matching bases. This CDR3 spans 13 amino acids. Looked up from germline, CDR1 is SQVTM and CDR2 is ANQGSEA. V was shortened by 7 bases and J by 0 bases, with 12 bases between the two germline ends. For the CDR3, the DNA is TGCAGCGCCGGGGACATAGCTAACTATGGCTACACCTTC. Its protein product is CSAGDIANYGYTF.

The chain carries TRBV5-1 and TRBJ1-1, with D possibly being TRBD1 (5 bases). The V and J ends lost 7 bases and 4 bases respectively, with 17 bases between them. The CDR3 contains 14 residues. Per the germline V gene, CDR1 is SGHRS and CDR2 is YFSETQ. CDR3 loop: CASGETGAGTEAFF. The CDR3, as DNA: TGCGCCAGCGGGGAAACTGGGGCTGGCACTGAAGCTTTCTTT. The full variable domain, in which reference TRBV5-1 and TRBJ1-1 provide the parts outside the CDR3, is KAGVTQTPRYLIKTRGQQVTLSCSPISGHRSVSWYQQTPGQGLQFLFEYFSETQRNKGNFPGRFSGRQFSNSRSEMNVSTLELGDSALYLCASGETGAGTEAFFGQGTRLTVV.

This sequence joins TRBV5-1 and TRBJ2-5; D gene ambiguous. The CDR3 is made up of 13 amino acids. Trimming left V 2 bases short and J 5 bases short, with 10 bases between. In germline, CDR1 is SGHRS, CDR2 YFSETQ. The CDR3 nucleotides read TGCGCCAGCAGCTTCGACACCCGTGAGACCCAGTACTTC. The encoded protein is CASSFDTRETQYF.

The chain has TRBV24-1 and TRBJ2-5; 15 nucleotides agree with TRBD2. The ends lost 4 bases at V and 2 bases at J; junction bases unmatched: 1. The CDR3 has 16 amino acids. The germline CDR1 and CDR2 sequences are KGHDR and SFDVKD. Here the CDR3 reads CATSEGTSGRQETQYF. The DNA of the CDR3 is TGTGCCACCAGTGAAGGGACTAGCGGGAGGCAAGAGACCCAGTACTTC.

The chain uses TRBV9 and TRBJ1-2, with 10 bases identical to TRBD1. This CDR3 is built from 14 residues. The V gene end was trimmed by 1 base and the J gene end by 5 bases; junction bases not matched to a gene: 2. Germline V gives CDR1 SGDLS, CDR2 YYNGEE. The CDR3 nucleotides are TGTGCCAGCAGCGTAAGGGACAGGGGATATGGCTACACCTTC. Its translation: CASSVRDRGYGYTF.

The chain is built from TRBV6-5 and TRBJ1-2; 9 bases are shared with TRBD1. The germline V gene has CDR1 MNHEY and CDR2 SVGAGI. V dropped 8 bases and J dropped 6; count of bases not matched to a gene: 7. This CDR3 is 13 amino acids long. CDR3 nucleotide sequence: TGTGCCAGCGGACCGGGACAGGGTGATGGCTACACCTTC. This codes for CASGPGQGDGYTF.

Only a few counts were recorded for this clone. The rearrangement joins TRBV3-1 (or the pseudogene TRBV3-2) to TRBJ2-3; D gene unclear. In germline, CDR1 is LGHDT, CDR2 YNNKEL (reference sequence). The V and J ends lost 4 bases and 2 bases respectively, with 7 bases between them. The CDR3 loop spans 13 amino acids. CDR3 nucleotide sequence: TGTGCCAGCAGCCTGGGCAACACAGATACGCAGTATTTT. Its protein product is CASSLGNTDTQYF.

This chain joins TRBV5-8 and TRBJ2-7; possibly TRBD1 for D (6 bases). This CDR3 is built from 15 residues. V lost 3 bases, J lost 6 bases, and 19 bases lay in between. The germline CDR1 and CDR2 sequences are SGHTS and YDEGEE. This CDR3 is CASSSPGARLGEQYF. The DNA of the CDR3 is TGTGCCAGCAGCTCCCCAGGGGCGCGGCTAGGCGAGCAGTACTTC. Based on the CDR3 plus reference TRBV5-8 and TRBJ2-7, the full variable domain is EAGVTQSPTHLIKTRGQQATLRCSPISGHTSVYWYQQALGLGLQFLLWYDEGEERNRGNFPPRFSGRQFPNYSSELNVNALELEDSALYLCASSSPGARLGEQYFGPGTRLTVT.